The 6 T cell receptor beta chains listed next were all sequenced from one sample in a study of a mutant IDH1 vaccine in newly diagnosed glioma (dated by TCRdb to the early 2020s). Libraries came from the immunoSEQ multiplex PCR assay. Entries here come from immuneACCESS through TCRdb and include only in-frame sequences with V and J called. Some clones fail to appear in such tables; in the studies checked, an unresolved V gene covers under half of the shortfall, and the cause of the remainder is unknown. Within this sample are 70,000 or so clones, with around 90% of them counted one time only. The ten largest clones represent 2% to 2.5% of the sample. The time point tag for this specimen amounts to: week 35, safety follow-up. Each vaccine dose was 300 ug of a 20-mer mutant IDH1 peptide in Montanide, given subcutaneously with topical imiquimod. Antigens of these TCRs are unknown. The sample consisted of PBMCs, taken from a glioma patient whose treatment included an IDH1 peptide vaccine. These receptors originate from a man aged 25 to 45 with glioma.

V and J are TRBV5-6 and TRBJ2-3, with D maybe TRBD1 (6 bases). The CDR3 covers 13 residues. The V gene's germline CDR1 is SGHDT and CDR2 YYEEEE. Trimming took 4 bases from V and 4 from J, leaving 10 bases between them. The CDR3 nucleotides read TGTGCCAGCAGCGCCCCAGGGGCAGATACGCAGTATTTT. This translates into CASSAPGADTQYF.

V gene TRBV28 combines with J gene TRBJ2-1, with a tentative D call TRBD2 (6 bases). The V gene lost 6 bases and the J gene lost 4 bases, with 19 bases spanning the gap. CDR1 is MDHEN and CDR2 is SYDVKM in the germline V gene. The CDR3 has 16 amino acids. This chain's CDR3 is CASSPTWGVKYNEQFF. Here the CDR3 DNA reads TGTGCCAGCAGCCCGACCTGGGGGGTAAAATACAATGAGCAGTTCTTC.

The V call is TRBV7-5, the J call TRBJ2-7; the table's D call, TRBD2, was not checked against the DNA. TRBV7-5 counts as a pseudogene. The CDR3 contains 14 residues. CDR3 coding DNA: TGTGTCAATATAAACCGGGACTCTTCCTACGAGCAGTACTTC. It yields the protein CVNINRDSSYEQYF.

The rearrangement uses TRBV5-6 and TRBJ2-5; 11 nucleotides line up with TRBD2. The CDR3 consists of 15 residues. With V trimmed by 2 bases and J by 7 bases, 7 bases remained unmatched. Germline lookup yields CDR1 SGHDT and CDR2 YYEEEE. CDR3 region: CASSFVAGGPMTQYF. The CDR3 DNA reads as TGTGCCAGCAGCTTTGTAGCGGGAGGGCCTATGACCCAGTACTTC.

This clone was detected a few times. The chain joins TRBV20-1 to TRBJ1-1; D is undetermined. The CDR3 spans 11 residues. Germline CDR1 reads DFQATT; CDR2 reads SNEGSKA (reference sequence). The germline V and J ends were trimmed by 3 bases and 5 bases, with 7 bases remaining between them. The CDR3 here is CSASWGTEAFF. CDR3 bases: TGCAGTGCTAGTTGGGGTACTGAAGCTTTCTTT.

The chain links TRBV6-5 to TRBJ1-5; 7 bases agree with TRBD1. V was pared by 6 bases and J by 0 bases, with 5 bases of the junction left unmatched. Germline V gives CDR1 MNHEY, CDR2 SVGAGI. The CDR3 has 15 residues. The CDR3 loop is CASSRQGSSNQPQHF. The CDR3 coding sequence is TGTGCCAGCAGCCGACAGGGCTCTAGCAATCAGCCCCAGCATTTT.